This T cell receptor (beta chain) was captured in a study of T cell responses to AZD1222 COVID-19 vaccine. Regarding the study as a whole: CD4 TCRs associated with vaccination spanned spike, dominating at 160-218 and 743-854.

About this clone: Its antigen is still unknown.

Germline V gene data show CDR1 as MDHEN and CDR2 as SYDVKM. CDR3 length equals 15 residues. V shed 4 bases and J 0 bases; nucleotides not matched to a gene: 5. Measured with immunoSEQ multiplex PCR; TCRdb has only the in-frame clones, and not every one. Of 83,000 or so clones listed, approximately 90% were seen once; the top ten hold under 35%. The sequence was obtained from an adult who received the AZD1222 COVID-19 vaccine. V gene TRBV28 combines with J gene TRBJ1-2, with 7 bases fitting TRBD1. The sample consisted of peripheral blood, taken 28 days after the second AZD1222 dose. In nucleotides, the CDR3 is TGTGCCAGCAGTTCCTGGGACAGTTCTAACTATGGCTACACCTTC. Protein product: CASSSWDSSNYGYTF.